This TCR beta chain was captured in a study of cytomegalovirus exposure and HLA in healthy donors. Donors sampled were nominally healthy, though unrecorded immune exposures were likely. V shed 3 bases and J shed 7 bases, with 7 bases lying between them. This CDR3 comprises 12 residues. Germline CDR1 reads MNHEY; CDR2 reads SMNVEV (reference sequence). Primers for the PCR totalled 60 Vbeta and 13 Jbeta. The assay was immunoSEQ multiplex PCR, and TCRdb's table has in-frame clones only and misses some. This sample has tens of thousands of clones, with 55% to 75% found just once. The V gene is TRBV27, the J gene TRBJ2-1; D is uncertain. The specimen was PBMCs. This TCR came from a woman aged 30 to 39 in good health and CMV-seronegative. The CDR3 region has the DNA TGTGCCAGCAGTTTGAGGCCGAATGAGCAGTTCTTC. Translated: CASSLRPNEQFF.